The 12 T cell receptor beta chains below all came from one sample that was sequenced in a study of control samples from healthy donors and cancer patients. The assay was immunoSEQ multiplex PCR, and TCRdb's table has in-frame clones only and misses some. The table lists approximately 160,000 clones, roughly 90% of them singletons. The sequencing input was blood. The receptors were sampled from a young woman in good health.

This clone appeared a few times. This chain joins TRBV4-3 and TRBJ2-7, with 7 bases lining up with TRBD1. Germline CDR1 and CDR2: LGHNA and YSLEER. The CDR3 has 15 residues. The ends lost 0 bases at V and 0 bases at J; junction bases unmatched: 2. CDR3 loop: CASSQEDRSSYEQYF. The CDR3 DNA is TGCGCCAGCAGCCAAGAGGACAGGAGCTCCTACGAGCAGTACTTC.

The chain links TRBV19 to TRBJ1-1, with D possibly TRBD1 on 5 matching bases. The CDR3 has 14 residues. Between the trimmed V and J ends, which lost 6 bases and 0 bases, there was a span of 11 bases. Germline V gives CDR1 LNHDA, CDR2 SQIVND (reference sequence). CDR3 amino acids: CASRLGTVNTEAFF. Here the CDR3 DNA reads TGTGCCAGTAGATTAGGGACCGTGAACACTGAAGCTTTCTTT. Full variable domain (missing parts from reference TRBV19 and TRBJ1-1): DGGITQSPKYLFRKEGQNVTLSCEQNLNHDAMYWYRQDPGQGLRLIYYSQIVNDFQKGDIAEGYSVSREKKESFPLTVTSAQKNPTAFYLCASRLGTVNTEAFFGQGTRLTVV.

V is TRBV5-6 and J is TRBJ2-1, with a weak D call TRBD2 (6 bases). The length of the CDR3 is 16 residues. Trimming removed 5 bases from V and 7 bases from J, with 22 bases in between. Germline V gene sequence: CDR1 SGHDT, CDR2 YYEEEE. CDR3 DNA sequence: TGTGCCAGCAGTTCCGGAATTGGCGGGGTAGGGAATGAGCAGTTCTTC. Protein: CASSSGIGGVGNEQFF.

The rearrangement joins TRBV19 to TRBJ2-7; 7 nucleotides align to TRBD2. The CDR3 loop spans 13 amino acids. Germline CDR1 LNHDA, CDR2 SQIVND (reference sequence). With 5 bases clipped from V and 4 bases from J, the junction kept 5 bases outside the gene matches. CDR3 region: CASSPGGRYEQYF. CDR3 nucleotide sequence: TGTGCCAGTAGTCCGGGAGGAAGGTACGAGCAGTACTTC.

This sequence joins TRBV27 and TRBJ1-5; D not certain. The CDR3 length is 15 residues. The V end was cut by 6 bases, the J end by 2 bases, with 14 bases between. Looked up from germline, CDR1 is MNHEY and CDR2 is SMNVEV (reference sequence). The CDR3 DNA follows: TGTGCCAGCAGCACCCGGGGTTATGGCAATCAGCCCCAGCATTTT. Translated, it gives CASSTRGYGNQPQHF.

This clone showed up just once. The chain uses TRBV18 and TRBJ1-5, with 7 bases fitting TRBD1. The junction had 6 bases not matched to a gene; V was cut back by 5 bases and J by 5 bases. There are 14 residues in the CDR3. Per germline, CDR1 KGHSH and CDR2 LQKENI. The CDR3 sequence: CASSGTGVYQPQHF. The DNA of the CDR3 is TGTGCCAGCTCAGGAACAGGGGTCTATCAGCCCCAGCATTTT. Drawing the rest from reference TRBV18 and TRBJ1-5, the complete variable domain is NAGVMQNPRHLVRRRGQEARLRCSPMKGHSHVYWYRQLPEEGLKFMVYLQKENIIDESGMPKERFSAEFPKEGPSILRIQQVVRGDSAAYFCASSGTGVYQPQHFGDGTRLSIL.

The chain has TRBV12-3 or TRBV12-4 and TRBJ2-2; perhaps TRBD2 as D (5 bases). The CDR3 totals 12 residues. The V gene lost 9 bases and the J gene lost 7 bases, with 12 bases spanning the gap. Here the CDR3 DNA reads TGTGCCAGTTTGAGGGTTAGCGGGGAGCTGTTTTTT. Protein product: CASLRVSGELFF.

The V gene is TRBV9, the J gene TRBJ2-3, with D perhaps matching TRBD1 or TRBD2 (5 bases each). This CDR3 is built from 15 residues. Germline CDR1 SGDLS, CDR2 YYNGEE. The V end lost 3 bases, the J end lost 0 bases, and 11 bases lay between the germline ends. CDR3 region: CASSAGTESTDTQYF. CDR3 DNA: TGTGCCAGCAGCGCCGGGACGGAAAGCACAGATACGCAGTATTTT.

A single count supports this clone. This chain joins TRBV29-1 and TRBJ2-7; a possible D gene is TRBD1 (6 bases). Trimming stripped 7 bases from V and 6 bases from J, with 16 bases between. Looked up from germline, CDR1 is SQVTM and CDR2 is ANQGSEA. This CDR3 has 12 residues. The CDR3 reads CSAGQFEGEQYF. The CDR3 DNA reads TGCAGCGCTGGACAGTTCGAAGGCGAGCAGTACTTC.

This rearrangement joins TRBV4-1 to TRBJ1-1; D possibly corresponds to TRBD1 (6 bases). Germline V CDR1 and CDR2: MGHRA, YSYEKL. The V end was cut by 0 bases, the J end by 3 bases, with 11 bases between. CDR3 length: 15 residues. This CDR3 is CASSQDPGGHTEAFF. The CDR3 bases are TGCGCCAGCAGCCAAGATCCGGGGGGGCACACTGAAGCTTTCTTT.

The rearrangement links TRBV20-1 to TRBJ2-2, with unresolved D. Germline values: CDR1 DFQATT, CDR2 SNEGSKA (reference sequence). The V and J ends lost 6 bases and 2 bases respectively, with 22 bases between them. The CDR3 extends over 17 amino acids. The CDR3 DNA reads as TGCAGTGCGAGTTGGCCCGTCATGGCCAGCAACACCGGGGAGCTGTTTTTT. Amino acids: CSASWPVMASNTGELFF.

This clone has just one count. The chain is built from TRBV2 and TRBJ2-1, with D possibly TRBD2 on 8 matching bases. The CDR3 is made up of 13 amino acids. Germline CDR1 reads SNHLY; CDR2 reads FYNNEI. V lost 8 bases and J lost 6, with 14 bases in between. CDR3 sequence reads: CASGTAGANEQFF. The CDR3, as DNA: TGTGCCAGCGGGACAGCGGGGGCCAATGAGCAGTTCTTC.